This T cell receptor (beta chain) originates from a study of control samples from healthy donors and cancer patients. CDR3 size: 14 residues. V gave up 9 bases and J gave up 2 bases, with 16 bases separating them. Germline-derived CDR1 and CDR2 are WNHNN and SYGVQD (reference sequence). Repertoires were generated with immunoSEQ multiplex PCR, while TCRdb's copy carries only in-frame clones and drops some. The repertoire holds around 110,000 clones, over 90% seen once, with 2% to 3% in the top ten. Sequenced input: blood. The chain joins TRBV10-1 to TRBJ2-5; D might be TRBD2 (5 bases). This receptor was taken from a man younger than 45 in good health. For the CDR3, the DNA is TGCGCCAGACGCAACGGGGTAAGTCAAGAGACCCAGTACTTC. This encodes CARRNGVSQETQYF.